This T cell receptor (beta chain) emerged from a study of CD8+ T cells in alopecia areata. Whole-study results and caveats: Sequence data from scalp samples additionally include resident alphabeta T cells of normal skin. Clonality was higher in lesional than normal scalp, especially in alopecia totalis/universalis. Patients displayed less clarity in TCR sharing than mice, a finding possibly related to HLA.

Reverse transcribed after extraction, RNA yielded cDNA as the sequencing template. Assay used: immunoSEQ multiplex PCR; TCRdb lists only in-frame clones, some missing. The sample lists fewer than 200,000 clones; just over 65% were seen once. As regards this clone: Its antigen is currently unknown.

V was trimmed by 2 bases and J by 0 bases, leaving 17 bases between them. The CDR3 has 19 amino acids. Germline values: CDR1 MNHEY, CDR2 SMNVEV (reference sequence). The TCR comes from a human donor with alopecia areata. The genes are TRBV27 and TRBJ2-6, with D perhaps being TRBD1 or TRBD2 (6 bases each). Material: CD8+ T cells sorted from blood, obtained at week 0. The CDR3 region has the DNA TGTGCCAGCAGTTTACGGGGTTGGGGGGCCAGCTCTGGGGCCAACGTCCTGACTTTC. This encodes CASSLRGWGASSGANVLTF.